The 12 T cell receptor beta chains below were found in one sample sequenced in a study of blood T cell repertoires in COVID-19. Method: immunoSEQ multiplex PCR; TCRdb's copy keeps in-frame clones and lacks some. The table records a few hundred thousand clones, around 88% of them present only once. The sequenced material came from peripheral blood. These receptors were collected from a young woman with COVID-19, enrolled during active disease.

This clone was detected only once. The chain links TRBV15 to TRBJ1-1; 8 bases are shared with TRBD1. The trim removed 0 bases at V and 4 bases at J, leaving 4 bases unmatched. Germline V gene lookup returns CDR1 LNHNV and CDR2 YYDKDF (reference sequence). The CDR3 has 15 amino acids. The CDR3 DNA reads TGTGCCACCAGCAGAGATCCAGGGGGCGGCACTGAAGCTTTCTTT. This translates into CATSRDPGGGTEAFF.

Of note for this clone: At one boundary the junction diverges from the germline segment, which might be a read error. The chain is built from TRBV13 and TRBJ2-2, with D possibly matching TRBD1 (6 bases). The CDR3 contains 15 residues. The germline CDR1 and CDR2 sequences are PRHDT and FYEKMQ (reference sequence). The CDR3 DNA is TGTGCCAGCACCTTAGGACAGAGCAACACCGGGGAGCTGTTTTTT. Amino acid sequence: CASTLGQSNTGELFF.

In DNA, the CDR3 is TGCCTCCAGGGCAGTAGCAATCAGCCCCAGCATTTT. The encoded protein is CLQGSSNQPQHF. The V and J genes are TRBV10-1 and TRBJ1-5, with D maybe TRBD1 (5 bases). The CDR3 consists of 12 residues. Germline loops: CDR1 WNHNN, CDR2 SYGVQD (reference sequence).

The chain links TRBV4-2 to TRBJ1-5, with D maybe TRBD1 (6 bases). Per the germline V gene, CDR1 is LGHNA and CDR2 is YNFKEQ. V shed 4 bases and J shed 3 bases, with 10 bases lying between them. CDR3 length equals 14 residues. CDR3 protein: CASSLPGDNQPQHF. In DNA, the CDR3 is TGTGCCAGCAGCCTACCAGGGGACAATCAGCCCCAGCATTTT.

The genes are TRBV5-1 and TRBJ2-3; maybe TRBD1 (6 bases). The germline gives CDR1 SGHRS, CDR2 YFSETQ. Trimming left V 0 bases short and J 2 bases short, with 10 bases between. This CDR3 is 15 amino acids long. CDR3 coding DNA: TGCGCCAGCAGCTTGGGGGGGCAGGTCACAGATACGCAGTATTTT. This translates into CASSLGGQVTDTQYF.

This clone appeared a single time. This chain joins TRBV7-2 and TRBJ2-3; the match to TRBD2 covers 10 bases. CDR1 is SGHTA, CDR2 FQGNSA, per germline. The length of the CDR3 is 16 residues. The ends lost 0 bases at V and 4 bases at J; junction bases unmatched: 4. The CDR3 loop is CASSLASGGGADTQYF. The CDR3 region has the DNA TGTGCCAGCAGCTTAGCCAGCGGGGGGGGCGCAGATACGCAGTATTTT.

This chain uses TRBV6-2 or TRBV6-3 with TRBJ1-5, with D unresolved. V dropped 2 bases and J dropped 3 bases, with 14 bases sitting between them. The CDR3 loop spans 16 amino acids. Germline values: CDR1 MNHEY, CDR2 SVGEGT. The CDR3 DNA follows: TGTGCCAGCAGTTACACCGAGCTCCTAGCCAATCAGCCCCAGCATTTT. Encoded protein: CASSYTELLANQPQHF.

The gene calls are TRBV9 and TRBJ2-5; D is undetermined. CDR3 length: 13 amino acids. CDR1 is SGDLS and CDR2 is YYNGEE in the germline V gene. Trimming pared 0 bases from V and 1 base from J, leaving 4 bases between. CDR3 sequence (DNA): TGTGCCAGCAGCGTAGCTACCCAAGAGACCCAGTACTTC. Translation gives CASSVATQETQYF.

A few counts support this clone. The rearrangement joins TRBV30 to TRBJ1-2; no firm D call. The CDR3 sequence is 16 residues long. CDR1 and CDR2 from the germline V gene are GTSNPN and SVGIG (reference sequence). V was clipped by 3 bases and J by 6 bases, with 23 bases between them. In DNA, the CDR3 is TGTGCCTGGAGATGGCAGGTTGCTTCCAAATTTAATGGCTACACCTTC. It specifies CAWRWQVASKFNGYTF.

The V call is TRBV7-9, the J call TRBJ2-2; 10 bases agree with TRBD1. The V segment lost 5 bases and the J segment 4 bases; nucleotides outside the gene matches: 7. CDR1 and CDR2 (germline): SEHNR, FQNEAQ (reference sequence). CDR3 size: 16 residues. The CDR3 reads CASSKGTGETTGELFF. CDR3 bases: TGTGCCAGCAGCAAGGGGACAGGGGAAACCACCGGGGAGCTGTTTTTT.

CDR3: CASSLETGFGKLFF. DNA of the CDR3: TGTGCCAGCAGCTTAGAGACGGGGTTTGGAAAACTGTTTTTT. The chain links TRBV11-3 to TRBJ1-4; no clear D. The CDR3 loop spans 14 amino acids. The V and J ends lost 0 bases and 10 bases respectively, with 12 bases between them. The germline CDR1 and CDR2 sequences are SGHNT and YENEEA.

V gene TRBV6-2 or TRBV6-3 combines with J gene TRBJ2-1, with D possibly TRBD2 on 5 matching bases. CDR3 length: 17 amino acids. CDR1 is MNHEY and CDR2 is SVGEGT in the germline V gene. With 3 bases removed from V and 6 bases from J, the gap between germline ends came to 21 bases. DNA for the CDR3: TGTGCCAGCAGTTATTTCGTTCTCCGGGGTCGGGGCAATGAGCAGTTCTTC. It encodes CASSYFVLRGRGNEQFF.